The 31 T cell receptor beta chains given below trace back to one sample, sequenced in a study of cytomegalovirus exposure and HLA in healthy donors. Both 60 Vbeta primers and 13 Jbeta primers went into the PCR. Sequencing used immunoSEQ multiplex PCR; TCRdb keeps in-frame clones, though not all of them. In all, the sample yields approximately 100,000 clones. What was sequenced was PBMCs. The receptors stem from a man over 45 in good health and CMV-seronegative.

The rearrangement joins TRBV7-6 to TRBJ1-5; no clear D. The CDR3 covers 13 residues. Germline CDR1 and CDR2: SGHVS and FNYEAQ. Deletions cut 1 base from V and 6 bases from J, with 7 bases between. Here the CDR3 reads CASSLGSGQPQHF. The DNA of the CDR3 is TGTGCCAGCAGCTTAGGGTCCGGTCAGCCCCAGCATTTT.

The V call is TRBV28, the J call TRBJ1-2, with a tentative D call TRBD1 (5 bases). The V and J ends lost 2 bases and 5 bases respectively, with 9 bases between them. Per the germline V gene, CDR1 is MDHEN and CDR2 is SYDVKM. The CDR3 consists of 13 residues. The CDR3 loop reads CASSLGHTYGYTF. The CDR3 region has the DNA TGTGCCAGCAGTTTAGGACATACTTATGGCTACACCTTC.

V gene TRBV19 combines with J gene TRBJ2-7; 10 bases match TRBD2. Germline trimming cut 1 base from V and 5 bases from J; bases unmatched to any gene: 5. The length of the CDR3 is 15 residues. Germline V CDR1 and CDR2: LNHDA, SQIVND (reference sequence). The CDR3 is CASSIAASGSHEQYF. In DNA form, the CDR3 reads TGTGCCAGTAGTATAGCCGCTAGCGGGAGTCACGAGCAGTACTTC.

J is TRBJ2-3 and V is TRBV25-1, with 10 nucleotides matching TRBD2. The CDR3 loop spans 15 amino acids. Germline trimming cut 4 bases from V and 3 bases from J; bases unmatched to any gene: 4. CDR1 MGHDK and CDR2 SYGVNS come from the germline V gene. CDR3 in amino acids: CASSGTSGYTDTQYF. CDR3 in DNA: TGTGCCAGCAGTGGGACTAGCGGATATACAGATACGCAGTATTTT. The complete variable domain, with remaining parts taken from reference TRBV25-1 and TRBJ2-3, reads EADIYQTPRYLVIGTGKKITLECSQTMGHDKMYWYQQDPGMELHLIHYSYGVNSTEKGDLSSESTVSRIRTEHFPLTLESARPSHTSQYLCASSGTSGYTDTQYFGPGTRLTVL.

V gene TRBV4-3 combines with J gene TRBJ1-1, with D tentatively TRBD1 (5 bases). V lost 0 bases to trimming and J lost 1 base, with 12 bases between them. Germline V CDR1 and CDR2: LGHNA, YSLEER. The CDR3 is made up of 16 amino acids. The CDR3 region has the DNA TGCGCCAGCAGCCAAGATCCCCACAGGCAGAACACTGAAGCTTTCTTT. The encoded protein is CASSQDPHRQNTEAFF.

The V and J genes are TRBV19 and TRBJ2-3; maybe TRBD2 (5 bases). From germline, CDR1 is LNHDA and CDR2 SQIVND (reference sequence). CDR3 length equals 14 residues. Trimming removed 3 bases from V and 7 bases from J, with 14 bases in between. In DNA form, the CDR3 reads TGTGCCAGTAGTATTAGAGGGATTATAAATACGCAGTATTTT. It codes for CASSIRGIINTQYF. Full variable domain (rest looked up from reference TRBV19 and TRBJ2-3): DGGITQSPKYLFRKEGQNVTLSCEQNLNHDAMYWYRQDPGQGLRLIYYSQIVNDFQKGDIAEGYSVSREKKESFPLTVTSAQKNPTAFYLCASSIRGIINTQYFGPGTRLTVL.

The chain employs TRBV7-2 and TRBJ1-2; tentative D call: TRBD1 (6 bases). Germline V gives CDR1 SGHTA, CDR2 FQGNSA. The CDR3 has 14 residues. Trimming cost V 6 bases and J 6 bases, with 17 bases left between them. The CDR3 reads CASRQQGISHGYTF. Written as DNA, the CDR3 is TGTGCCAGCAGACAACAGGGTATATCCCATGGCTACACCTTC.

V usage is TRBV6-6 and J usage is TRBJ1-5; D is perhaps TRBD1 (5 bases). There are 16 residues in the CDR3. V lost 5 bases to trimming and J lost 0 bases, with 14 bases between them. In germline, CDR1 is MNHNY, CDR2 SVGAGI (reference sequence). The CDR3 loop reads CASSTRQKYSNQPQHF. DNA of the CDR3: TGTGCCAGCAGTACGAGACAGAAATATAGCAATCAGCCCCAGCATTTT.

As for this clone: This sample also contains other DNA sequences that code for the same CDR3. The chain carries TRBV5-1 and TRBJ1-1, with TRBD1 identical over 7 bases. The CDR3 consists of 15 residues. The V gene end was trimmed by 0 bases and the J gene end by 1 base; junction bases not matched to a gene: 3. Germline V lookup: CDR1 SGHRS, CDR2 YFSETQ. DNA for the CDR3: TGCGCCAGCAGCTTGGCAGGGGGACAGAACACTGAAGCTTTCTTT. Translating gives CASSLAGGQNTEAFF.

The rearrangement links TRBV20-1 to TRBJ2-2, with D unclear. CDR3 length: 11 amino acids. V dropped 5 bases and J dropped 7 bases, with 8 bases sitting between them. In germline, CDR1 is DFQATT, CDR2 SNEGSKA (reference sequence). This CDR3 is CSAPHGGELFF. CDR3 DNA sequence: TGCAGTGCTCCCCACGGCGGGGAGCTGTTTTTT.

The chain couples TRBV4-1 to TRBJ2-4; D unclear. The CDR3 loop spans 18 amino acids. Germline CDR1 reads MGHRA; CDR2 reads YSYEKL. V lost 2 bases and J 3 bases, leaving 20 bases between the germline ends. CDR3 coding DNA: TGCGCCAGCAGCCAACCGAGTAGCATCGCTCTAGGCAAAAACATTCAGTACTTC. It translates to CASSQPSSIALGKNIQYF.

The V call is TRBV18, the J call TRBJ1-2; D is possibly TRBD1 (5 bases). Germline-derived CDR1 and CDR2 are KGHSH and LQKENI. The CDR3 runs to 15 residues. Trimming took off 0 bases at V and 6 bases at J, with 14 bases between the two ends. In nucleotides, the CDR3 is TGTGCCAGCTCACCACCCTCCGGGGGAGGCCATGGCTACACCTTC. Its protein product is CASSPPSGGGHGYTF.

This chain links TRBV5-6 with TRBJ2-5, with 7 bases aligning to TRBD1. TRBJ2-7 explains the end of the DNA better; the J call may be wrong. Per germline, CDR1 SGHDT and CDR2 YYEEEE. The CDR3 consists of 15 residues. Written as DNA, the CDR3 is TGTGCCAGCAGTACGGGACAGACCCTTCTCCACGAGCAGTACTTC. It encodes CASSTGQTLLHEQYF.

The CDR3 nucleotides read TGTGCCATCAGTGAGTCTTTCGAGCCCCAGCATTTT. Translated: CAISESFEPQHF. This chain joins TRBV10-3 and TRBJ1-5; no firm D call. Germline CDR1 and CDR2: ENHRY and SYGVKD. V gave up 0 bases and J gave up 8 bases, with 5 bases separating them. CDR3 length: 12 amino acids.

This chain joins TRBV6-6 and TRBJ1-2; TRBD1 aligns across 9 bases. The CDR3 consists of 12 residues. Germline-derived CDR1 and CDR2 are MNHNY and SVGAGI (reference sequence). The V gene end was trimmed by 10 bases and the J gene end by 4 bases; junction bases not matched to a gene: 4. The CDR3 sequence: CATGQGFYGYTF. CDR3 nucleotide sequence: TGTGCCACAGGACAGGGGTTCTATGGCTACACCTTC.

The chain recombines TRBV18 with TRBJ2-7, with 8 bases aligning to TRBD1. Germline V gene data show CDR1 as KGHSH and CDR2 as LQKENI. The CDR3 is 14 residues long. Trimming removed 3 bases from V and 3 bases from J; junction bases left unmatched: 4. CDR3 coding DNA: TGTGCCAGCTCACCCCGGGACAGGATCTACGAGCAGTACTTC. It specifies CASSPRDRIYEQYF. Variable domain in full (rest from reference TRBV18 and TRBJ2-7): NAGVMQNPRHLVRRRGQEARLRCSPMKGHSHVYWYRQLPEEGLKFMVYLQKENIIDESGMPKERFSAEFPKEGPSILRIQQVVRGDSAAYFCASSPRDRIYEQYFGPGTRLTVT.

The rearrangement uses TRBV19 and TRBJ1-2; D may be TRBD1 (6 bases). The CDR3 runs to 13 residues. From germline, CDR1 is LNHDA and CDR2 SQIVND (reference sequence). V gave up 4 bases and J gave up 8 bases, with 14 bases separating them. CDR3 DNA: TGTGCCAGTAGTACACAGGGAGCGGGGGGCTACACCTTC. Translation: CASSTQGAGGYTF.

The chain is built from TRBV6-1 and TRBJ2-5; D not certain. The germline gives CDR1 MNHNS, CDR2 SASEGT. The CDR3 has 13 amino acids. V was shortened by 6 bases and J by 1 base, with 9 bases between the two germline ends. The CDR3 nucleotides are TGTGCCAGCAGCGACCGCGGCCAAGAGACCCAGTACTTC. This sequence encodes CASSDRGQETQYF.

The genes are TRBV5-6 and TRBJ2-5; TRBD1 matches 10 bases. The CDR3 spans 15 residues. V lost 2 bases and J lost 7; bases outside the gene matches: 8. Germline assignment: CDR1 SGHDT and CDR2 YYEEEE. CDR3: CASSFRGQGKTTQYF. DNA for the CDR3: TGTGCCAGCAGCTTTAGGGGACAGGGGAAGACGACCCAGTACTTC. Combining the CDR3 with reference TRBV5-6 and TRBJ2-5 gives the whole variable domain DAGVTQSPTHLIKTRGQQVTLRCSPKSGHDTVSWYQQALGQGPQFIFQYYEEEERQRGNFPDRFSGHQFPNYSSELNVNALLLGDSALYLCASSFRGQGKTTQYFGPGTRLLVL.

The chain has TRBV9 and TRBJ2-3; D perhaps matches TRBD2 (5 bases). This CDR3 is built from 14 residues. Trimming stripped 3 bases from V and 6 bases from J, with 14 bases between. Germline V gene data show CDR1 as SGDLS and CDR2 as YYNGEE. The CDR3 loop is CASSGPPGGDTQYF. The CDR3 nucleotides are TGTGCCAGCAGCGGCCCCCCTGGCGGGGATACGCAGTATTTT.

V and J are TRBV25-1 and TRBJ1-3; D call uncertain. The length of the CDR3 is 13 residues. V was clipped by 3 bases and J by 4 bases, with 7 bases between them. Germline lookup yields CDR1 MGHDK and CDR2 SYGVNS. The CDR3 region is CASSDPGGNTIYF. In DNA form, the CDR3 reads TGTGCCAGCAGTGATCCGGGGGGAAACACCATATATTTT.

J is TRBJ2-1 and V is TRBV7-8; perhaps TRBD2 as D (5 bases). The CDR3 consists of 14 residues. The germline gives CDR1 SGHVS, CDR2 FQNEAQ. Trimming shortened V by 5 bases and J by 0 bases, and 8 bases separated the two germline ends. The CDR3 DNA is TGTGCCAGCAGCAAAGGGAGCTCCTACAATGAGCAGTTCTTC. Protein sequence: CASSKGSSYNEQFF.

The chain combines TRBV5-1 with TRBJ2-7, with D perhaps TRBD2 (5 bases). CDR1 is SGHRS, CDR2 YFSETQ, per germline. This CDR3 has 14 residues. V was cut by 4 bases and J by 6 bases, with 17 bases left in between. The CDR3 nucleotides are TGCGCCAGCAGCCCCGTAACCCAACGGGGCGAGCAGTACTTC. Amino acid sequence: CASSPVTQRGEQYF.

The chain joins TRBV7-2 to TRBJ1-4; a possible D gene is TRBD1 (5 bases). The CDR3 has 14 amino acids. Germline CDR1 reads SGHTA; CDR2 reads FQGNSA. V was pared by 1 base and J by 6 bases, with 9 bases between. CDR3 nucleotide sequence: TGTGCCAGCAGCTTAGAAGGGGCATATGAAAAACTGTTTTTT. Amino acid sequence: CASSLEGAYEKLFF. Supplemented by reference TRBV7-2 and TRBJ1-4, the full variable domain reads GAGVSQSPSNKVTEKGKDVELRCDPISGHTALYWYRQSLGQGLEFLIYFQGNSAPDKSGLPSDRFSAERTGGSVSTLTIQRTQQEDSAVYLCASSLEGAYEKLFFGSGTQLSVL.

As to this clone: The sample holds other DNA sequences that translate to the same CDR3. This chain connects TRBV5-1 to TRBJ1-3; TRBD1 matches 10 bases. V shed 4 bases, J shed 2 bases, and the junction held 3 bases outside the gene matches. Per the germline V gene, CDR1 is SGHRS and CDR2 is YFSETQ. This CDR3 spans 15 amino acids. The CDR3 coding sequence is TGCGCCAGCAGCCTCGGACAGGGGGCTGGAAACACCATATATTTT. It translates to CASSLGQGAGNTIYF. Supplemented by reference TRBV5-1 and TRBJ1-3, the full variable domain reads KAGVTQTPRYLIKTRGQQVTLSCSPISGHRSVSWYQQTPGQGLQFLFEYFSETQRNKGNFPGRFSGRQFSNSRSEMNVSTLELGDSALYLCASSLGQGAGNTIYFGEGSWLTVV.

The chain links TRBV10-3 to TRBJ1-1; TRBD1 might be the D (6 bases). Germline CDR1 is ENHRY and CDR2 is SYGVKD. CDR3 length: 16 amino acids. Trimming shortened V by 5 bases and J by 0 bases, and 16 bases separated the two germline ends. Here the CDR3 reads CAISQQGIRMNTEAFF. The CDR3 nucleotides read TGTGCCATCAGTCAACAGGGTATTCGGATGAACACTGAAGCTTTCTTT.

The CDR3: CASSPGTGGNQPQHF. The CDR3 DNA follows: TGTGCCAGCAGCCCAGGGACAGGGGGCAATCAGCCCCAGCATTTT. The J gene is TRBJ1-5, the V gene TRBV5-6; 10 positions agree with TRBD1. V shed 4 bases and J 2 bases; nucleotides not matched to a gene: 3. This CDR3 spans 15 amino acids. Looked up from germline, CDR1 is SGHDT and CDR2 is YYEEEE.

The V gene is TRBV5-8, the J gene TRBJ1-5; no reliable D call. Germline V lookup: CDR1 SGHTS, CDR2 YDEGEE. V lost 4 bases, J lost 6 bases, and 11 bases lay in between. CDR3 size: 13 residues. CDR3 protein: CASSLLSLQPQHF. The CDR3 bases are TGTGCCAGCAGCCTCCTGTCCCTTCAGCCCCAGCATTTT.

The chain recombines TRBV5-6 with TRBJ1-2; a possible D gene is TRBD1 (6 bases). V was trimmed by 4 bases and J by 3 bases, leaving 7 bases between them. The CDR3 consists of 12 residues. Germline lookup yields CDR1 SGHDT and CDR2 YYEEEE. CDR3 loop: CASSPGDYGYTF. As DNA, the CDR3 is TGTGCCAGCAGCCCAGGGGACTATGGCTACACCTTC.

The V call is TRBV9, the J call TRBJ1-1; D might be TRBD1 (6 bases). Between the trimmed V and J ends, which lost 3 bases and 0 bases, there was a span of 9 bases. Looked up from germline, CDR1 is SGDLS and CDR2 is YYNGEE. The CDR3 extends over 14 amino acids. CDR3 nucleotides: TGTGCCAGCAGCGGGGGGCGGATGAACACTGAAGCTTTCTTT. As protein: CASSGGRMNTEAFF.

The chain has TRBV4-1 and TRBJ2-5; 12 bases match TRBD2. The V gene's germline CDR1 is MGHRA and CDR2 YSYEKL. Trimming removed 0 bases from V and 5 bases from J; junction bases left unmatched: 4. The CDR3 consists of 16 residues. This chain's CDR3 is CASSQDGLAGGETQYF. The CDR3 DNA sequence: TGCGCCAGCAGCCAAGATGGGCTAGCGGGGGGGGAGACCCAGTACTTC.